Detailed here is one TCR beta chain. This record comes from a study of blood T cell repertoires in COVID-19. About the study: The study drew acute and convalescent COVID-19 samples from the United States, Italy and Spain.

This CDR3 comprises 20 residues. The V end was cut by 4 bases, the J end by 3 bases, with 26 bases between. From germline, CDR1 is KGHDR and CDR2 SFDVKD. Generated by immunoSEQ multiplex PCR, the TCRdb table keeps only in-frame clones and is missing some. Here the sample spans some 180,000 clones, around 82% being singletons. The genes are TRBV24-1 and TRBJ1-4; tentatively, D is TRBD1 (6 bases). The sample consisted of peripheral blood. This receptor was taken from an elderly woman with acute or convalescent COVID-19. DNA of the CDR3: TGTGCCACCAGTGACCTTTTAGTAACCCGGGACACTGGAGCTAATGAAAAACTGTTTTTT. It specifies CATSDLLVTRDTGANEKLFF.